These T cell receptor beta chains were read from a single sample in a study of HIV-infected patients and healthy controls. Using its own MiXCR run on the 5' RACE reads, TCRdb lists one record per CDR3 protein. The table has approximately 64,000 distinct CDR3 sequences, about a fifth seen once. The sample was CD4+ T cells from blood. The origin of the receptors is a human donor in good health. Each CDR3 is given with its conserved first and last residue. Each record gives: clone size, V gene, CDR3 protein. A row's size may be missing; if present it is once, few, many or a size class.

>many|TRBV2
CASSDSPYEQYF
>NA|TRBV20-1
CSAPRELRTDTQYF
>many|TRBV20-1
CSARDYGRGSTDTQYF
>many|TRBV12-3/TRBV12-4
CASRDGSNQPQHF
>NA|TRBV12-3/TRBV12-4
CASSFGIMNTEAFF
>few|TRBV18
CASSVGLAGVGDEQYF
>many|TRBV7-9
CASSFETGPTDTQYF
>few|TRBV29-1
CSVREGLRAGEQYF
>many|TRBV29-1
CSVEGIYNTEAFF
>once|TRBV7-6
CASSLRLAGLRAQYF
>many|TRBV2
CASNLAGTDTQYF
>NA|TRBV7-3
CASSLMGGDNEQFF
>many|TRBV28
CASRGSSDTQYF
>few|TRBV2
CASSSGTQDTQYF
>NA|TRBV11-2
CASSPLERGRNYGYTF
>NA|TRBV5-1
CASSLTGSGNTIYF
>few|TRBV3-1
CASSPSGTEAFF
>many|TRBV21-1
CASSTKPPMSSHSGRAPYNEQFF
>many|TRBV24-1
CATSDTRQGAKNIQYF
>few|TRBV20-1
CSARGTENTGELFF
>many|TRBV25-1
CASSETTGHQPQHF
>NA|TRBV20-1
CSASSGTGEKLFF
>many|TRBV20-1
CSASIPLAGRSYEQYF
>NA|TRBV30
CAWSVGLTAQGTQYF
>NA|TRBV7-9
CASRQYGTEETQYF
>many|TRBV27
CASSSAGGFEAFF
>many|TRBV18
CASSPQETQYF
>few|TRBV6-1
CASSEQWGGGNTYEQYF
>many|TRBV6-5
CASSRTKVNEKLFF
>few|TRBV2
CASRLASTNYGYTF
>NA|TRBV29-1
CSVKGLYTEAFF
>few|TRBV12-3/TRBV12-4
CASSFSDRVGTGELFF
>NA|TRBV4-2
CASSQEAGLNGFSGANVLTF
>many|TRBV4-1
CASSQVRNTEAFF
>many|TRBV4-1
CASSHAQGAQYF
>many|TRBV6-2/TRBV6-3
CASSYSGAVSMNTEAFF
>few|TRBV28
CASSPPGQGASSNSPLHF
>few|TRBV18
CASSPGRASTTNQPQHF